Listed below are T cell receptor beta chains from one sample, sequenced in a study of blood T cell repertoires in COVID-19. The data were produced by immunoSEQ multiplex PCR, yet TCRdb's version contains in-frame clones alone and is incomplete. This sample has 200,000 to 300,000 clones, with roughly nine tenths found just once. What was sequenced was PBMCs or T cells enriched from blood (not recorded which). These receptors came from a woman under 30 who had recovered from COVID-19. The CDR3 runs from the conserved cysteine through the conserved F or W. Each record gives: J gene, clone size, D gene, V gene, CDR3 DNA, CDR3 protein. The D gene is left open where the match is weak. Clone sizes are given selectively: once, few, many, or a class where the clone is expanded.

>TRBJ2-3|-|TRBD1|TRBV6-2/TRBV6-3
TGTGCCAGCAGTTACGGCGACAGGGCAGCAGATACGCAGTATTTT
CASSYGDRAADTQYF
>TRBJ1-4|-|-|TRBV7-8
TGTGCCAGCAGCTTGTCTCTCGGGGGAGAAAAACTGTTTTTT
CASSLSLGGEKLFF
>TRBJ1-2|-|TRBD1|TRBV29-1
TGCAGCGGGTCTGACAGGGGGCGCGGTGGCTACACCTTC
CSGSDRGRGGYTF
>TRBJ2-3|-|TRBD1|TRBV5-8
TGTGCCAGCAGCTTTGGCGGCGGGACAGGGGGCTCAGATACGCAGTATTTT
CASSFGGGTGGSDTQYF
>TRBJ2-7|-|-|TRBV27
TGTGCCAGCAGCCCAGGGGGGTCCTACGAGCAGTACTTC
CASSPGGSYEQYF
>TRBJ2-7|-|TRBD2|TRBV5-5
TGTGCCAGCAGCTTGACCCCTAGCGGGACCTACGAGCAGTACTTC
CASSLTPSGTYEQYF
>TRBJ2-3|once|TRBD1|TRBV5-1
TGCGCCAGCAGCCGACGGACAGGAGTTAGCACAGATACGCAGTATTTT
CASSRRTGVSTDTQYF
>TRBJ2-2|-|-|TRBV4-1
TGCGCCAGCAGCCAAGCCGTCAGGGGGGCTAACGGGGAGCTGTTTTTT
CASSQAVRGANGELFF
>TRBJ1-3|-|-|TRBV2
TGTGCCAGCAGCGCAGTCTCTGGAAACACCATATATTTT
CASSAVSGNTIYF
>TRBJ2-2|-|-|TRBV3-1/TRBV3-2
TGTGCCAGCAGCCAATTTCAGGGTGGGACCGGGGAGCTGTTTTTT
CASSQFQGGTGELFF
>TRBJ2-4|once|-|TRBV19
TGTGCCAGTAGTATAGGGGGGCCGGGAAACATTCAGTACTTC
CASSIGGPGNIQYF
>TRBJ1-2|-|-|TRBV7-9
TGTGCCAGCAGCTTAACAACAGCCTATGGCTACACCTTC
CASSLTTAYGYTF
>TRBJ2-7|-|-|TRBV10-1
TGCGCCAGCAGTATGGGTAGCGGTCCCTACGAGCAGTACTTC
CASSMGSGPYEQYF
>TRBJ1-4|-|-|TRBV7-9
TGTGCCAGCAGCTCAACAGTTGCAACTAATGAAAAACTGTTTTTT
CASSSTVATNEKLFF
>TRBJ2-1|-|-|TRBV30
TGTGCCTGGAGGGGGGAGGGACAATCGAGTGAGCAGTTCTTC
CAWRGEGQSSEQFF
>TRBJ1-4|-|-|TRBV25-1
TGTGCCAGCAGGACGCGGCCCAATGAAAAACTGTTTTTT
CASRTRPNEKLFF
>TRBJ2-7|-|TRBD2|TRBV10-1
TGCGCCAGCAGTTTAAGCGGGAATCCTTTGGAGCAGTACTTC
CASSLSGNPLEQYF
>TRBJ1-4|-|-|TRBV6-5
TGTGCCAGCAGTTACTCTTCCTCTAATGAAAAACTGTTTTTT
CASSYSSSNEKLFF
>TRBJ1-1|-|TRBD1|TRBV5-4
TGTGCCAGCAGCCACCCGGACAGGTACACTGAAGCTTTCTTT
CASSHPDRYTEAFF
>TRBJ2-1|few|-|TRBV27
TGTGCCAGCAGTACAAGCTCCTACAATGAGCAGTTCTTC
CASSTSSYNEQFF